This T cell receptor (beta chain) was identified in a study of shared clonotypes between healthy human individuals. Study-level information: Each donor's CD4 naive and CD4 memory cells filled three plates apiece, CD8 naive two, and CD8 memory one.

The study's findings and limits: Large depth notwithstanding, sorted-subset sequencing proved incomplete by rarefaction.

Data came from immunoSEQ multiplex PCR; TCRdb stores just in-frame clones and leaves some out. The sample holds 950,000 to 1,200,000 clones, roughly 80% seen once. With respect to this clone: Its antigen is not identified.

With 4 bases clipped from V and 5 bases from J, the junction kept 9 bases outside the gene matches. Germline-derived CDR1 and CDR2 are MRHNA and SNTAGT. CDR3 length: 15 amino acids. All of the donors resided in Nashville, Tennessee, and each was a Caucasian adult. The specimen sequenced was memory CD4+ T cells from PBMCs. Subset here: CD45RA-negative fraction. The clonotype comes from a man aged 18 to 35 in good health. Some clones in this sample may be carry-over from other donors' samples. The chain employs TRBV6-4 and TRBJ2-7, with 9 bases identical to TRBD2. The CDR3 DNA sequence: TGTGCCAGCAGTGCGGTATTAGCGGGAGTTGACGAGCAGTACTTC. It encodes CASSAVLAGVDEQYF.